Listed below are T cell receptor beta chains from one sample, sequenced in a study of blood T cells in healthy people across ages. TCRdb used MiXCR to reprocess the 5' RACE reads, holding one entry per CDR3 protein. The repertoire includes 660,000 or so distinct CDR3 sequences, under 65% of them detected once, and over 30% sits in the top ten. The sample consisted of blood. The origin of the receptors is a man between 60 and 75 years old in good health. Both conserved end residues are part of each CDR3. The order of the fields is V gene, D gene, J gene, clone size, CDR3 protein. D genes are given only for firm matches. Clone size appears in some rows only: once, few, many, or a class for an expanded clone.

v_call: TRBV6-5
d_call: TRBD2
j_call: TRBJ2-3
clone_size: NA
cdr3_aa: CASSYSRTSGDTQYF

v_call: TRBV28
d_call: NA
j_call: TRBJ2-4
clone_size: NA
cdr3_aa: CASSFSGRLAKNIQYF

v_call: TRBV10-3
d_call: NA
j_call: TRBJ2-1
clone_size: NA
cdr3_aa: CVSARGQTDEQFF

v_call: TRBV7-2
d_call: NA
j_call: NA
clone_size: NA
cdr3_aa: CASSTYRGTQYF

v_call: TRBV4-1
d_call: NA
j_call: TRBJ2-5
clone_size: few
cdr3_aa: CASTPTVAGQETQYF

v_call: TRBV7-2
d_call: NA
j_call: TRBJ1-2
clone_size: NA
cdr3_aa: CASSLVAGDGYTF

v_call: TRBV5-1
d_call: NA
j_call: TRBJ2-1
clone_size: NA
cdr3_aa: CAGSLAGEQSRFF

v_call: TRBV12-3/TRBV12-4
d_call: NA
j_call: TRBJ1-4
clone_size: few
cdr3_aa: CASSRRPGLGEKLFF

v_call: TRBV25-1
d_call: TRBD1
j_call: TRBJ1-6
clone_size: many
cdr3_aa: CASSPGQGFSSPLHF

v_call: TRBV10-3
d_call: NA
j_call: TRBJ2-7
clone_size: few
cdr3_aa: CAISEFRSKSSYEQYF

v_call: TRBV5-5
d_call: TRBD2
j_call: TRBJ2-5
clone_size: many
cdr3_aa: CASSLGRSGGLAGETQYF

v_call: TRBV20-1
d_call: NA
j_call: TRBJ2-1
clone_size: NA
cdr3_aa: CSAGLVPRDHFSYNEQFF

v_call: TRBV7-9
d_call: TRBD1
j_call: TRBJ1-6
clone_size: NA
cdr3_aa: CASSGQDSSPLHF

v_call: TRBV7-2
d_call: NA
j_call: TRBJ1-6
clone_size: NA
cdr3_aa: CASSRLNSPLHF

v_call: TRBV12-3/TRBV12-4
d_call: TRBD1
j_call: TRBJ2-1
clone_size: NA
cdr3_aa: CASSVRQGTYNEQFF

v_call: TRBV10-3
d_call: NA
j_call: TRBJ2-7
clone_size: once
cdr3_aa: CAISGLKAYEQYF